A single sample gave rise to the 6 T cell receptor beta chains below, sequenced in a study of shared clonotypes between healthy human individuals (dated by TCRdb to between 2020 and 2021). Receptor amplification or capture employed the immunoSEQ multiplex PCR assay. The immuneACCESS repertoire file appears here via TCRdb, limited to in-frame rearrangements. These files lack a portion of the clones; in checked studies, under half of the deficit traces to unresolved V genes, and the cause of the others is not known. This sample is represented by about 320,000 clones; over 75% of them were singletons. The ten largest clones represent 15% to 20% of the sample. Sequencing input: memory CD8+ T cells sorted from blood. In light of the paper, this sample's cell subset or site label describes: CD45RO+ cells pooled with CCR7-negative TemRA cells. These receptors were collected from a man between 18 and 35 years old in good health.

The J gene is TRBJ1-1, the V gene TRBV27, with 7 positions matching TRBD1. This CDR3 contains 14 residues. The germline V gene has CDR1 MNHEY and CDR2 SMNVEV (reference sequence). The V gene end was trimmed by 6 bases and the J gene end by 7 bases; junction bases not matched to a gene: 11. The CDR3 sequence: CASSRQEDRSEAFF. The CDR3 coding sequence is TGTGCCAGCAGCCGGCAGGAGGACAGGAGTGAAGCTTTCTTT.

DNA of the CDR3: TGTGCCAGCAGCCTACCATCGGGACAGGCGAGCTCCTATAATTCACCCCTCCACTTT. It encodes CASSLPSGQASSYNSPLHF. The chain employs TRBV28 and TRBJ1-6; the match to TRBD1 covers 8 bases. After removal of 6 bases from V and 0 bases from J, the junction contained 13 bases not matched to a gene. There are 19 residues in the CDR3. Looked up from germline, CDR1 is MDHEN and CDR2 is SYDVKM.

This chain links TRBV4-1 with TRBJ2-7, with 7 bases matching TRBD1. The V gene's germline CDR1 is MGHRA and CDR2 YSYEKL. Losses at the gene ends were 3 bases for V and 1 base for J; bases not matched to a gene: 15. The CDR3 totals 18 residues. For the CDR3, the DNA is TGCGCCAGCAGCCAGCTTCGAACAGGGGCCCTTTTTTCCTACGAGCAGTACTTC. Protein sequence: CASSQLRTGALFSYEQYF.

J is TRBJ2-7 and V is TRBV5-6; D tentatively fits TRBD1 or TRBD2 (5 bases each). Trimming removed 4 bases at V and 4 bases at J, with 15 bases between. Germline V gene data show CDR1 as SGHDT and CDR2 as YYEEEE. CDR3 length equals 14 residues. The CDR3 sequence is CASSIGAGSYEQYF. Written as DNA, the CDR3 is TGTGCCAGCAGCATCGGGGCAGGGTCGTACGAGCAGTACTTC.

The gene calls are TRBV5-6 and TRBJ2-2, with D possibly being TRBD1 or TRBD2 (6 bases each). Germline values: CDR1 SGHDT, CDR2 YYEEEE. This CDR3 comprises 15 residues. The V end was cut by 7 bases, the J end by 1 base, with 14 bases between. CDR3 protein: CASSFGGLNTGELFF. For the CDR3, the DNA is TGTGCCAGCTCTTTTGGGGGGCTGAACACCGGGGAGCTGTTTTTT. The whole variable domain, remainder taken from reference TRBV5-6 and TRBJ2-2, is DAGVTQSPTHLIKTRGQQVTLRCSPKSGHDTVSWYQQALGQGPQFIFQYYEEEERQRGNFPDRFSGHQFPNYSSELNVNALLLGDSALYLCASSFGGLNTGELFFGEGSRLTVL.

This chain uses TRBV5-4 with TRBJ1-2; D might be TRBD1 (6 bases). The CDR3 consists of 14 residues. The V gene lost 5 bases and the J gene lost 4 bases, with 15 bases spanning the gap. The germline CDR1 and CDR2 sequences are SGHNT and YYREEE (reference sequence). The CDR3 is CASSTRDNLYGYTF. For the CDR3, the DNA is TGTGCCAGCAGTACACGGGACAATCTCTATGGCTACACCTTC.